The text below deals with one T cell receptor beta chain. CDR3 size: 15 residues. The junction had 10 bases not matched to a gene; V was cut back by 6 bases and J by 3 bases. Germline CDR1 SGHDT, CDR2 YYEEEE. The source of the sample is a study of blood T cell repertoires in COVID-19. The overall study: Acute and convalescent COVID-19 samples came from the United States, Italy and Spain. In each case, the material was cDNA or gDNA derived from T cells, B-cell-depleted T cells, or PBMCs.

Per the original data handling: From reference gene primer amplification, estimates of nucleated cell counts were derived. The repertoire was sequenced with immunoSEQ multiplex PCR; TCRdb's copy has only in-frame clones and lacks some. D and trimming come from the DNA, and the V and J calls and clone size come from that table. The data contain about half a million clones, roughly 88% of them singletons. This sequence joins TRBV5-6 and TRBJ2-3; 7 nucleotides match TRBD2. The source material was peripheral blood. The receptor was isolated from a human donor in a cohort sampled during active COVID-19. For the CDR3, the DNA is TGTGCCAGCAACCGGGGGGAGGGCCCGACAGATACGCAGTATTTT. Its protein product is CASNRGEGPTDTQYF. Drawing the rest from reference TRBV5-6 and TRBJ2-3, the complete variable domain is DAGVTQSPTHLIKTRGQQVTLRCSPKSGHDTVSWYQQALGQGPQFIFQYYEEEERQRGNFPDRFSGHQFPNYSSELNVNALLLGDSALYLCASNRGEGPTDTQYFGPGTRLTVL.